The clone carrying this T cell receptor beta chain was picked up many times. The antigen remains undetermined. This CDR3 is built from 15 residues. J was trimmed by 0 bases and V by 5 bases; bases with no gene match: 9. Germline lookup yields CDR1 DFQATT and CDR2 SNEGSKA (reference sequence). This entry is derived from a study of T cells in Graves' hyperthyroidism and ophthalmopathy. Study-wide results and caveats: Model predictions of ophthalmopathy came a median roughly 6.7 months before onset.

The source of the PBMCs was over 8.5 ml of fresh peripheral blood. TCR beta CDR3 regions were amplified from RNA transcripts. HTBI primers were used for first-round RT-PCR of the TCR CDR3. TCRdb analysed the multiplex PCR reads with MiXCR anew, one entry per CDR3 protein. The data contain 250,000 to 300,000 distinct CDR3 sequences, approximately 19% of them singletons. The chain links TRBV20-1 to TRBJ1-1; 7 positions agree with TRBD1. The specimen was blood. This receptor was identified in a man in his forties or fifties with Graves' ophthalmopathy. The CDR3 sequence is CSASEYRGLNTEAFF. CDR3 DNA sequence: TGCAGTGCTTCAGAATACAGGGGATTGAACACTGAAGCTTTCTTT.